A selection of T cell receptor beta chains follows, all from one sample in a study of T cells after yellow fever vaccination. One entry per CDR3 protein results from TCRdb running MiXCR on the 5' RACE reads. The table shows 20,000 to 25,000 distinct CDR3 sequences, with 3% to 4% occurring only once. This specimen was PBMCs, either bulk or a sorted T-cell subset (CD4+, CD8+, memory, or dextramer-sorted; not recorded which), taken approximately 40 days after the first yellow fever vaccination. These receptor sequences come from a man aged 18 to 29 who received the YFV17D yellow fever vaccine. CDR3s include the opening cysteine and the closing phenylalanine or tryptophan. A D gene is named only where the DNA matches it firmly. The size of a clone is reported for some rows only, either as once, few or many, or as a class for expanded clones.

size	D	V	J	CDR3	DNA
many	NA	TRBV5-1	TRBJ1-3	CASSLEGLAGNTIYF	TGCGCCAGCAGCTTGGAGGGCTTGGCTGGAAACACCATATATTTT
NA	NA	TRBV7-3	TRBJ2-3	CASSSSGTVRTSTDTQYF	TGTGCCAGCAGCTCCAGCGGGACAGTGAGGACTAGCACAGATACGCAGTATTTT
many	NA	TRBV7-2	TRBJ1-1	CASGGQMNTEAFF	TGTGCCAGCGGTGGACAGATGAACACTGAAGCTTTCTTT
many	NA	TRBV5-1	TRBJ2-5	CASSFTSPETQYF	TGCGCCAGCAGTTTCACTTCGCCAGAGACCCAGTACTTC
many	NA	TRBV14	TRBJ2-3	CASSFGRWGTDTQYF	TGTGCCAGCAGCTTCGGACGATGGGGCACAGATACGCAGTATTTT
many	TRBD1	TRBV6-5	TRBJ1-1	CASSYSTGDTEAFF	TGTGCCAGCAGTTACTCGACAGGGGACACTGAAGCTTTCTTT
medium-sized	NA	TRBV12-3/TRBV12-4	TRBJ2-5	CASSLRLLQETQYF	TGTGCCAGCAGTCTGCGGCTGCTTCAAGAGACCCAGTACTTC
many	NA	TRBV27	TRBJ2-2	CASSLRGIGELFF	TGTGCCAGCAGTTTGAGAGGGATCGGGGAGCTGTTTTTT
medium-sized	NA	TRBV12-3/TRBV12-4	TRBJ2-1	CASSPPRQPSSYNEQFF	TGTGCCAGCAGTCCCCCTCGGCAGCCAAGCTCCTACAATGAGCAGTTCTTC
many	TRBD1	TRBV28	TRBJ2-2	CASRLTGGYTGELFF	TGTGCCAGCAGGCTTACAGGGGGATACACCGGGGAGCTGTTTTTT
few	TRBD1	TRBV20-1	TRBJ1-1	CSARDPRQGMNTEAFF	TGCAGTGCTAGAGACCCCCGACAGGGGATGAACACTGAAGCTTTCTTT
many	NA	TRBV12-3/TRBV12-4	TRBJ2-2	CASRIDQPGELFF	TGTGCCAGCAGGATAGATCAGCCCGGGGAGCTGTTTTTT
many	NA	TRBV7-9	TRBJ1-1	CASSTKSDIEREAFF	TGTGCCAGCAGTACAAAAAGCGACATCGAGAGAGAAGCTTTCTTT
many	TRBD2	TRBV10-3	TRBJ2-5	CAIKASGAGETQYF	TGTGCCATCAAGGCTAGCGGGGCGGGAGAGACCCAGTACTTC
many	NA	TRBV5-4	TRBJ2-7	CASSLAGVAGNEQYF	TGTGCCAGCAGCTTGGCCGGCGTGGCGGGGAACGAGCAGTACTTC
many	NA	TRBV28	TRBJ1-5	CASSLPGDGNQPQHF	TGTGCCAGCAGTTTACCAGGGGATGGGAATCAGCCCCAGCATTTT
many	NA	TRBV5-1	TRBJ1-3	CASSLGSSRFSGNTIYF	TGCGCCAGCAGCTTGGGATCCAGCCGATTCTCTGGAAACACCATATATTTT
many	NA	TRBV7-8	TRBJ2-3	CASSQVRVRDTDTQYF	TGTGCCAGCAGCCAGGTACGGGTCCGCGACACAGATACGCAGTATTTT
medium-sized	TRBD2	TRBV6-5	TRBJ2-1	CASTAGGSYNEQFF	TGTGCCAGCACCGCGGGGGGCTCCTACAATGAGCAGTTCTTC
many	TRBD2	TRBV3-1	TRBJ2-3	CASSSLAGAPDTQYF	TGTGCCAGCAGCTCCCTAGCGGGGGCCCCAGATACGCAGTATTTT
many	NA	TRBV12-3/TRBV12-4	TRBJ1-4	CASSQRFFAIDVKLFF	TGTGCCAGCAGCCAACGATTTTTTGCAATTGATGTAAAACTGTTTTTT
many	NA	TRBV12-3/TRBV12-4	TRBJ1-4	CASSLSGADEKLFF	TGTGCCAGCAGTTTGTCAGGGGCAGATGAAAAACTGTTTTTT
many	NA	TRBV5-1	TRBJ1-6	CASKGEGSPLHF	TGCGCCAGCAAGGGAGAAGGGTCACCCCTCCACTTT
many	TRBD1	TRBV3-1	TRBJ1-2	CASSRRGTGAYGYTF	TGTGCCAGCAGCCGAAGAGGGACAGGCGCTTATGGCTACACCTTC
many	NA	TRBV19	TRBJ2-6	CASTLWGTPGAGANVLTF	TGTGCCAGTACCCTATGGGGGACCCCCGGTGCCGGGGCCAACGTCCTGACTTTC
many	NA	TRBV6-5	TRBJ1-1	CASSYSYSGIGGTEAFF	TGTGCCAGCAGTTACTCGTATTCGGGGATCGGTGGCACTGAAGCTTTCTTT
many	TRBD1	TRBV20-1	TRBJ1-5	CSASIQGNSNQPQHF	TGCAGTGCTAGTATACAGGGGAATAGCAATCAGCCCCAGCATTTT
many	NA	TRBV11-2	TRBJ2-5	CASRIVETQYF	TGTGCCAGCAGGATCGTGGAGACCCAGTACTTC
NA	TRBD1	TRBV11-3	TRBJ2-7	CASSFDRGAYEQYF	TGTGCCAGCAGCTTTGACAGGGGAGCCTACGAGCAGTACTTC
many	NA	TRBV5-1	TRBJ1-1	CASSFGPGTEAFF	TGCGCCAGCAGCTTCGGACCGGGGACTGAAGCTTTCTTT
medium-sized	NA	TRBV5-1	TRBJ2-4	CASSLGLRDSGGIQYF	TGCGCCAGCAGCTTGGGACTCCGGGACTCCGGAGGAATTCAGTACTTC
many	NA	TRBV19	TRBJ1-1	CASSNHELTEAFF	TGTGCCAGTAGTAACCATGAGCTCACTGAAGCTTTCTTT
many	NA	TRBV12-3/TRBV12-4	TRBJ2-7	CASRASGTWQEQYF	TGTGCCAGCCGTGCATCAGGGACATGGCAAGAGCAGTACTTC
many	NA	TRBV4-1	TRBJ1-2	CASSQDPWASNYGYTF	TGCGCCAGCAGCCAAGATCCCTGGGCTTCTAACTATGGCTACACCTTC
many	NA	TRBV18	TRBJ1-1	CASSQGGTEAFF	TGTGCCAGCTCCCAGGGAGGCACTGAAGCTTTCTTT
many	NA	TRBV6-5	TRBJ2-7	CASSYSTPGAREQYF	TGTGCCAGCAGTTACTCGACGCCGGGGGCGAGGGAGCAGTACTTC
NA	TRBD1	TRBV29-1	TRBJ1-2	CSVATGTGGVYTF	TGCAGCGTCGCCACCGGGACAGGAGGGGTCTACACCTTC
many	NA	TRBV7-2	TRBJ2-2	CASSLQGRTGELFF	TGTGCCAGCAGCTTACAGGGCAGGACCGGGGAGCTGTTTTTT
many	NA	TRBV30	TRBJ1-3	CAWSVAGGPGNTIYF	TGTGCCTGGAGTGTTGCGGGGGGCCCCGGAAACACCATATATTTT
many	TRBD1	TRBV7-6	TRBJ1-6	CASSSGQGKISPLHF	TGTGCCAGCAGCTCGGGACAGGGGAAAATCTCACCCCTCCACTTT
many	NA	TRBV5-1	TRBJ2-7	CASSLAGSAREQYF	TGCGCCAGCAGCTTGGCGGGGTCTGCAAGGGAGCAGTACTTC
many	NA	TRBV5-1	TRBJ1-5	CASSRTGNQPQHF	TGCGCCAGCAGCAGGACAGGCAATCAGCCCCAGCATTTT
many	TRBD2	TRBV2	TRBJ2-4	CASGPRGGYIQYF	TGTGCCAGCGGGCCTAGGGGAGGGTACATTCAGTACTTC
many	NA	TRBV4-1	TRBJ1-1	CASSPFPRSSPLNTEAFF	TGCGCCAGCAGCCCTTTTCCCAGGTCTTCGCCGCTCAACACTGAAGCTTTCTTT
many	TRBD2	TRBV11-2	TRBJ2-5	CASSLVGLAGAPLGTQYF	TGTGCCAGCAGCTTAGTAGGACTAGCGGGGGCCCCACTCGGGACCCAGTACTTC
many	NA	TRBV28	TRBJ2-4	CASSAGSLRAKNIQYF	TGTGCCAGCAGTGCCGGGTCTTTAAGGGCCAAAAACATTCAGTACTTC
many	NA	TRBV25-1	TRBJ2-3	CASSPIGADTQYF	TGTGCCAGCAGCCCCATCGGGGCCGATACGCAGTATTTT
NA	NA	TRBV5-4	TRBJ1-6	CASSRGLPGDSPLHF	TGTGCCAGCAGCAGGGGACTTCCTGGAGATTCACCCCTCCACTTT
medium-sized	NA	TRBV5-6	TRBJ2-1	CASSQLSSYNEQFF	TGTGCCAGCAGCCAGTTGAGCTCCTACAATGAGCAGTTCTTC